These 16 T cell receptor beta chains were all obtained from the same sample, sequenced in a study of cytomegalovirus exposure and HLA in healthy donors. The PCR had 60 Vbeta and 13 Jbeta primers. Only in-frame clones appear in the TCRdb table, and some are missing; sequencing was by immunoSEQ multiplex PCR. The data contain about 140,000 clones, about 70% of them seen just once; the ten biggest clones take up less than 11%. The sample comprised PBMCs. Receptors were obtained from a man aged 25-40 years in good health and CMV-seropositive.

This chain joins TRBV6-5 and TRBJ1-2; TRBD1 is a possible D gene (6 bases). With 0 bases removed from V and 3 bases from J, the gap between germline ends came to 14 bases. Germline assignment: CDR1 MNHEY and CDR2 SVGAGI. CDR3 size: 16 residues. In DNA form, the CDR3 reads TGTGCCAGCAGTTACTCGACCCGTTGGGGGCACTATGGCTACACCTTC. It codes for CASSYSTRWGHYGYTF.

The genes are TRBV6-5 and TRBJ1-2; 9 bases align to TRBD1. Trimming cost V 6 bases and J 8 bases; bases outside gene matches: 10. The CDR3 extends over 14 amino acids. Germline CDR1 is MNHEY and CDR2 is SVGAGI. The DNA of the CDR3 is TGTGCCAGCAGATCGCCGGGACAGGGATTCGGCTACACCTTC. Its translation is CASRSPGQGFGYTF.

The chain recombines TRBV6-6 with TRBJ2-1; D may be TRBD1 (7 bases). Trimming took off 7 bases at V and 7 bases at J, with 14 bases between the two ends. Germline-derived CDR1 and CDR2 are MNHNY and SVGAGI (reference sequence). The CDR3 consists of 13 residues. The CDR3 bases are TGTGCCAGCACGGAGGGGGCCCGAAATGAGCAGTTCTTC. This translates into CASTEGARNEQFF.

This clone is classed as medium-sized. This sequence joins TRBV5-6 and TRBJ2-1; D might be TRBD2 (5 bases). The CDR3 has 16 amino acids. V lost 5 bases and J 4 bases, leaving 19 bases between the germline ends. Germline lookup yields CDR1 SGHDT and CDR2 YYEEEE. This CDR3 reads CASRRYSGSGYNEQFF. The DNA for the CDR3 is TGTGCCAGCAGACGCTACTCGGGGTCGGGGTACAATGAGCAGTTCTTC.

Details on this clone: One end of the junction fails to match germline, which may point to a read error. J is TRBJ1-1 and V is TRBV7-9, with 7 bases matching TRBD1. CDR1 is SEHNR, CDR2 FQNEAQ, per germline (reference sequence). This CDR3 comprises 15 residues. This CDR3 reads CSSSLAGGVRTEAFF. The CDR3 DNA sequence: TGTTCCAGCAGCTTAGCAGGGGGGGTACGGACTGAAGCTTTCTTT.

This clone has more than one count but fewer than ten. The chain uses TRBV4-1 and TRBJ1-1; unclear D gene. V lost 0 bases, J lost 1 base, and 6 bases lay in between. The CDR3 has 14 amino acids. The germline V gene has CDR1 MGHRA and CDR2 YSYEKL. CDR3 region: CASSQDPENTEAFF. DNA for the CDR3: TGCGCCAGCAGCCAAGATCCAGAGAACACTGAAGCTTTCTTT.

CDR3 amino acids: CASSPGGEQFF. In DNA form, the CDR3 reads TGTGCCAGCAGCCCCGGTGGTGAGCAGTTCTTC. The V and J genes are TRBV7-3 and TRBJ2-1; D is unresolved. V shed 5 bases and J shed 9 bases, with 8 bases lying between them. CDR3 length equals 11 residues. The V gene's germline CDR1 is SGHTA and CDR2 FQGTGA.

There are a few counts of this clone. V and J are TRBV10-2 and TRBJ1-1, with a tentative D call TRBD1 (5 bases). CDR3 size: 14 residues. Germline CDR1 and CDR2: WSHSY and SAAADI. V lost 3 bases, J lost 1 base, and 9 bases lay in between. This chain's CDR3 is CASSDNQGNTEAFF. The CDR3 DNA follows: TGCGCCAGCAGTGATAACCAGGGGAACACTGAAGCTTTCTTT.

For the CDR3, the DNA is TGTGCCAGCAGACCGGGACTAGCGGGAGGGGGAGATACGCAGTATTTT. Translated, it gives CASRPGLAGGGDTQYF. V is TRBV7-2 and J is TRBJ2-3, with 16 bases lining up with TRBD2. The CDR3 is 16 amino acids. The junction had 5 bases not matched to a gene; V was cut back by 6 bases and J by 5 bases. Germline lookup yields CDR1 SGHTA and CDR2 FQGNSA.

This clone was counted once. The V and J genes are TRBV28 and TRBJ1-4; 7 positions agree with TRBD1. Trimming cost V 7 bases and J 7 bases; bases outside gene matches: 6. This CDR3 has 13 residues. In germline, CDR1 is MDHEN, CDR2 SYDVKM. Here the CDR3 reads CASTDRVAEKLFF. CDR3 sequence (DNA): TGTGCCAGCACCGACAGGGTAGCTGAAAAACTGTTTTTT.

J is TRBJ2-1 and V is TRBV11-2; TRBD1 is a possible D gene (7 bases). CDR3 length equals 13 residues. Germline V lookup: CDR1 SGHAT, CDR2 FQNNGV. V was pared by 8 bases and J by 4 bases, with 12 bases between. CDR3 amino acids: CASGGTVYNEQFF. The CDR3 coding sequence is TGTGCCAGCGGGGGGACAGTTTACAATGAGCAGTTCTTC. Full variable domain (missing parts from reference TRBV11-2 and TRBJ2-1): EAGVAQSPRYKIIEKRQSVAFWCNPISGHATLYWYQQILGQGPKLLIQFQNNGVVDDSQLPKDRFSAERLKGVDSTLKIQPAKLEDSAVYLCASGGTVYNEQFFGPGTRLTVL.

Only one count was recorded for this clone. The V gene is TRBV4-2, the J gene TRBJ2-5, with D tentatively TRBD2 (5 bases). The CDR3 has 17 amino acids. Trimming cost V 0 bases and J 1 base, with 15 bases left between them. CDR1 and CDR2 from the germline V gene are LGHNA and YNFKEQ. The CDR3 reads CASSQDRVGSSQETQYF. The CDR3 DNA is TGTGCCAGCAGCCAAGATCGCGTGGGGAGCAGCCAAGAGACCCAGTACTTC.

The chain is built from TRBV12-2 and TRBJ2-1; the table's D call TRBD2 went unverified against the DNA. TRBV12-2 is shown as a pseudogene. This CDR3 comprises 15 residues. For the CDR3, the DNA is TGTGCAAGTCGCCTACTAGGGACTAGTGCAAATGAGCAGTTCTTC. Protein: CASRLLGTSANEQFF.

J is TRBJ2-7 and V is TRBV13; 8 bases match TRBD1. The CDR3 covers 14 residues. After removal of 6 bases from V and 2 bases from J, the junction contained 6 bases not matched to a gene. Germline values: CDR1 PRHDT, CDR2 FYEKMQ (reference sequence). CDR3 nucleotides: TGTGCCAGCAGTATAGACAGGGGAGCCTACGAGCAGTACTTC. It translates to CASSIDRGAYEQYF. The entire variable domain, with the rest obtained from reference TRBV13 and TRBJ2-7, is as follows: AAGVIQSPRHLIKEKRETATLKCYPIPRHDTVYWYQQGPGQDPQFLISFYEKMQSDKGSIPDRFSAQQFSDYHSELNMSSLELGDSALYFCASSIDRGAYEQYFGPGTRLTVT.

This clone was observed a handful of times. V gene TRBV7-2 combines with J gene TRBJ2-5; 16 nucleotides match TRBD2. CDR3 length: 18 amino acids. V trimming: 5 bases; J trimming: 1 base; junction bases outside the gene matches: 7. In germline, CDR1 is SGHTA, CDR2 FQGNSA. Written as DNA, the CDR3 is TGTGCCAGCAGCCCGGGACTAGCGGGAGGGGTCTCCCAAGAGACCCAGTACTTC. Protein product: CASSPGLAGGVSQETQYF.

V and J are TRBV14 and TRBJ1-6; tentatively, D is TRBD1 (6 bases). The CDR3 spans 15 residues. Germline V gene lookup returns CDR1 SGHDN and CDR2 FVKESK. Trimming shortened V by 2 bases and J by 10 bases, and 15 bases separated the two germline ends. This CDR3 reads CASSQTQGYRSPLHF. Written as DNA, the CDR3 is TGTGCCAGCAGCCAAACACAGGGTTATCGGTCACCCCTCCACTTT.